The next 21 T cell receptor beta chains were all read from a single sample in a study of T cell repertoires in cytomegalovirus infection. Their antigens are not known. TCRdb passed the reads through MiXCR, listing each CDR3 protein once. The repertoire has around 130,000 distinct CDR3 sequences, roughly 25% of them found once; the top ten carry around 32%. Source material: PBMCs, sequenced either directly or after in vitro stimulation (not recorded which). These TCRs come from a human donor in good health (CMV status not recorded). Some clones in this sample may be carry-over from other donors' samples.

The chain employs TRBV12-5 and TRBJ1-2, with a weak D call TRBD1 (5 bases). This CDR3 is built from 13 residues. Germline CDR1 reads LGHNT; CDR2 reads FRNRAP. Trimming took 6 bases from V and 1 from J, leaving 9 bases between them. The DNA for the CDR3 is TGTGCTAGTGGGCAGGGTAATAACTATGGCTACACCTTC. This codes for CASGQGNNYGYTF.

This clonotype was found many times. The chain recombines TRBV7-2 with TRBJ1-2; D might be TRBD1 (5 bases). Trimming removed 4 bases at V and 4 bases at J, with 16 bases between. CDR1 SGHTA and CDR2 FQGNSA come from the germline V gene. The CDR3 loop spans 15 amino acids. This chain's CDR3 is CASSSGLQGSYGYTF. The DNA for the CDR3 is TGTGCCAGCAGCTCGGGACTTCAAGGGAGCTATGGCTACACCTTC. Combining the CDR3 with reference TRBV7-2 and TRBJ1-2 gives the whole variable domain GAGVSQSPSNKVTEKGKDVELRCDPISGHTALYWYRQSLGQGLEFLIYFQGNSAPDKSGLPSDRFSAERTGGSVSTLTIQRTQQEDSAVYLCASSSGLQGSYGYTFGSGTRLTVV.

This clonotype was found a few times. The rearrangement links TRBV12-3 or TRBV12-4 to TRBJ1-2; no reliable D call. This CDR3 has 12 residues. V lost 5 bases and J lost 6, with 10 bases in between. The DNA of the CDR3 is TGTGCCAGCAGTCCCGCTCAAAATGGCTACACCTTC. It is translated as CASSPAQNGYTF.

This clonotype showed up just a few times. The chain carries TRBV19 and TRBJ2-4; D is possibly TRBD2 (6 bases). V shed 4 bases and J shed 1 base, with 11 bases lying between them. CDR1 LNHDA and CDR2 SQIVND come from the germline V gene (reference sequence). The CDR3 has 15 residues. CDR3: CASSRAGTAKNIQYF. CDR3 coding DNA: TGTGCCAGTAGTAGGGCGGGAACGGCCAAAAACATTCAGTACTTC.

CDR3 residues: CASSGNKGETQYF. CDR3 in DNA: TGTGCCAGCAGCGGAAACAAGGGAGAGACCCAGTACTTC. V is TRBV7-6 and J is TRBJ2-5; no clear D. V lost 5 bases to trimming and J lost 4 bases, with 11 bases between them. This CDR3 has 13 amino acids. The germline gives CDR1 SGHVS, CDR2 FNYEAQ. The variable domain in full, with the rest retrieved from reference TRBV7-6 and TRBJ2-5, is GAGVSQSPRYKVTKRGQDVALRCDPISGHVSLYWYRQALGQGPEFLTYFNYEAQQDKSGLPNDRFSAERPEGSISTLTIQRTEQRDSAMYRCASSGNKGETQYFGPGTRLLVL.

This clonotype was counted ten times or more. This rearrangement joins TRBV7-9 to TRBJ1-1; weak D call: TRBD1 (5 bases). This CDR3 has 14 residues. CDR1 is SEHNR, CDR2 FQNEAQ, per germline (reference sequence). Trimming stripped 6 bases from V and 3 bases from J, with 14 bases between. Written as DNA, the CDR3 is TGTGCCAGCAGTTCGACGACAGTTTACACTGAAGCTTTCTTT. Its translation is CASSSTTVYTEAFF.

The J gene is TRBJ2-1, the V gene TRBV5-1; 11 bases map to TRBD2. The CDR3 is 16 amino acids. V gave up 0 bases and J gave up 4 bases; unmatched junction bases: 3. Germline V gene lookup returns CDR1 SGHRS and CDR2 YFSETQ. The CDR3 DNA reads as TGCGCCAGCAGCTTGGGAGGGACTAGCGGATACAATGAGCAGTTCTTC. This codes for CASSLGGTSGYNEQFF. The complete variable domain, with remaining parts taken from reference TRBV5-1 and TRBJ2-1, reads KAGVTQTPRYLIKTRGQQVTLSCSPISGHRSVSWYQQTPGQGLQFLFEYFSETQRNKGNFPGRFSGRQFSNSRSEMNVSTLELGDSALYLCASSLGGTSGYNEQFFGPGTRLTVL.

The chain couples TRBV28 to TRBJ1-2; D possibly corresponds to TRBD1 (5 bases). Germline V gene lookup returns CDR1 MDHEN and CDR2 SYDVKM. This CDR3 is built from 13 residues. The ends were cut back, 8 bases at V and 3 bases at J, with 13 bases in the middle. This chain's CDR3 is CASSKRGDYGYTF. The CDR3 DNA is TGTGCCAGCTCCAAGAGGGGAGACTATGGCTACACCTTC.

This clonotype appeared a few times. The V and J genes are TRBV7-2 and TRBJ1-2; 8 bases are a match to TRBD1. This CDR3 spans 16 amino acids. V dropped 5 bases and J dropped 4; count of bases not matched to a gene: 12. The V gene's germline CDR1 is SGHTA and CDR2 FQGNSA. CDR3 coding DNA: TGTGCCAGCAGCATCACTACTGGACAGGGCTCCTATGGCTACACCTTC. This translates into CASSITTGQGSYGYTF.

The chain joins TRBV27 to TRBJ2-1; 9 bases are a match to TRBD2. CDR3 length: 15 residues. Germline CDR1 reads MNHEY; CDR2 reads SMNVEV (reference sequence). V lost 6 bases and J lost 3; bases outside the gene matches: 6. CDR3: CASRRLAGFYNEQFF. The CDR3 nucleotides read TGTGCCAGCAGAAGGCTAGCGGGATTCTACAATGAGCAGTTCTTC.

Only a few counts were recorded for this clonotype. The rearrangement links TRBV7-9 to TRBJ1-4; perhaps TRBD1 as D (5 bases). The CDR3 runs 16 residues. V was cut by 5 bases and J by 0 bases, with 13 bases left in between. Germline V gives CDR1 SEHNR, CDR2 FQNEAQ (reference sequence). CDR3 region: CASSLWDRATNEKLFF. The CDR3 DNA sequence: TGTGCCAGCAGCCTCTGGGACCGAGCAACTAATGAAAAACTGTTTTTT.

The CDR3 sequence is CAIWRGEGTEAFF. The CDR3 region has the DNA TGTGCCATCTGGAGGGGAGAAGGGACTGAAGCTTTCTTT. The V gene is TRBV10-3, the J gene TRBJ1-1, with a possible D match to TRBD1 (5 bases). V was trimmed by 8 bases and J by 5 bases, leaving 15 bases between them. The CDR3 sequence is 13 residues long. CDR1 is ENHRY, CDR2 SYGVKD, per germline.

This clonotype turned up a few times. This chain connects TRBV7-2 to TRBJ1-5; a weak D match, TRBD1 (5 bases). CDR1 and CDR2 from the germline V gene are SGHTA and FQGNSA. V was clipped by 10 bases and J by 3 bases, with 13 bases between them. The CDR3 loop spans 13 amino acids. The CDR3 reads CATRGNLNQPQHF. The CDR3 DNA reads as TGTGCCACCCGGGGGAACCTCAATCAGCCCCAGCATTTT.

V and J are TRBV12-3 or TRBV12-4 and TRBJ1-1; 9 positions agree with TRBD1. This CDR3 has 15 residues. Trimming removed 4 bases from V and 3 bases from J; junction bases left unmatched: 6. The DNA of the CDR3 is TGTGCCAGCAGTTCAACAGGGGGCGAATACACTGAAGCTTTCTTT. Protein: CASSSTGGEYTEAFF.

The CDR3 nucleotides read TGTGCTAGTGGATCCACTCGTGGCTACACCTTC. Translating gives CASGSTRGYTF. V usage is TRBV12-5 and J usage is TRBJ1-2; no clear D gene. Germline lookup yields CDR1 LGHNT and CDR2 FRNRAP. V lost 6 bases to trimming and J lost 7 bases, with 9 bases between them. This CDR3 has 11 amino acids.

The chain employs TRBV10-1 and TRBJ2-1, with a weak D call TRBD2 (5 bases). Germline V gene lookup returns CDR1 WNHNN and CDR2 SYGVQD (reference sequence). This CDR3 spans 17 amino acids. V was clipped by 0 bases and J by 0 bases, with 12 bases between them. The CDR3 reads CASSESSGVGSYNEQFF. DNA for the CDR3: TGCGCCAGCAGTGAGTCATCCGGGGTAGGCTCCTACAATGAGCAGTTCTTC.

Many counts were recorded for this clonotype. This chain joins TRBV11-3 and TRBJ2-3; 9 positions match TRBD2. The V gene's germline CDR1 is SGHNT and CDR2 YENEEA. The ends lost 6 bases at V and 0 bases at J; junction bases unmatched: 1. The CDR3 runs to 14 residues. CDR3 sequence: CASSAGGSTDTQYF. DNA for the CDR3: TGTGCCAGCAGTGCGGGGGGGAGCACAGATACGCAGTATTTT.

This sequence joins TRBV7-2 and TRBJ2-4; tentative D call: TRBD2 (5 bases). Trimming removed 1 base from V and 7 bases from J, with 11 bases in between. CDR1 and CDR2 from the germline V gene are SGHTA and FQGNSA. The CDR3 is 14 residues long. As DNA, the CDR3 is TGTGCCAGCAGCTTAGTGTTCGCGGGCAACATTCAGTACTTC. Encoded protein: CASSLVFAGNIQYF. Full variable domain (outside the CDR3, taken from reference TRBV7-2 and TRBJ2-4): GAGVSQSPSNKVTEKGKDVELRCDPISGHTALYWYRQSLGQGLEFLIYFQGNSAPDKSGLPSDRFSAERTGGSVSTLTIQRTQQEDSAVYLCASSLVFAGNIQYFGAGTRLSVL.

The chain carries TRBV19 and TRBJ1-5; 7 nucleotides match TRBD1. The CDR3 is 13 amino acids. Per the germline V gene, CDR1 is LNHDA and CDR2 is SQIVND (reference sequence). V lost 4 bases, J lost 5 bases, and 2 bases stayed unmatched. The DNA for the CDR3 is TGTGCCAGTAGTACACAGGGGTATCAGCCCCAGCATTTT. This gives the protein CASSTQGYQPQHF.

The rearrangement joins TRBV12-3 or TRBV12-4 to TRBJ2-1; 8 bases agree with TRBD2. This CDR3 region has 16 residues. Germline trimming cut 3 bases from V and 5 bases from J; bases unmatched to any gene: 9. The CDR3: CASSFSASGLNNEQFF. CDR3 bases: TGTGCCAGCAGTTTTTCCGCTAGCGGGTTAAACAATGAGCAGTTCTTC.

This clonotype was picked up many times. V is TRBV7-2 and J is TRBJ1-2; 7 bases align to TRBD1. The junction had 9 bases not matched to a gene; V was cut back by 3 bases and J by 5 bases. Per the germline V gene, CDR1 is SGHTA and CDR2 is FQGNSA. This CDR3 is 15 amino acids long. Here the CDR3 reads CASSLGQGVGYGYTF. The CDR3 coding sequence is TGTGCCAGCAGCTTGGGGCAGGGGGTGGGGTATGGCTACACCTTC. Full variable domain (outside the CDR3, taken from reference TRBV7-2 and TRBJ1-2): GAGVSQSPSNKVTEKGKDVELRCDPISGHTALYWYRQSLGQGLEFLIYFQGNSAPDKSGLPSDRFSAERTGGSVSTLTIQRTQQEDSAVYLCASSLGQGVGYGYTFGSGTRLTVV.